This is a list of T cell receptor beta chains from one sample in a study of blood T cell repertoires in COVID-19. The assay was immunoSEQ multiplex PCR, and TCRdb's table has in-frame clones only and misses some. The sample lists over 450,000 clones; about 89% were seen once. Sequenced: peripheral blood. Receptors originate from a woman between 45 and 60 years old with COVID-19, enrolled during active disease. The conserved cysteine and the conserved F or W are not part of the CDR3 here. Fields, in order: V gene, CDR3 protein.

v_gene: TRBV2; CDR3aa: ASRAVATEAF
v_gene: TRBV6-2/TRBV6-3; CDR3aa: ASSLLRTGEDTQY
v_gene: TRBV6-5; CDR3aa: ASSLTGGKETQY
v_gene: TRBV28; CDR3aa: ASSFRDNSIFGYT
v_gene: TRBV18; CDR3aa: ASSPYETGAGSPLH
v_gene: TRBV12-3/TRBV12-4; CDR3aa: ASSLNSGSEAF
v_gene: TRBV5-4; CDR3aa: ASSSYRVDTGELF
v_gene: TRBV6-5; CDR3aa: ASSYDGGGAADTQY
v_gene: TRBV7-9; CDR3aa: ASSFTPRGRPEAF
v_gene: TRBV2; CDR3aa: ASSAGGPYGYT
v_gene: TRBV30; CDR3aa: AWTGRGNTEAF
v_gene: TRBV30; CDR3aa: AWQGSQNIQY